Sequencing of this T cell receptor beta chain was carried out in a study of blood T cells in healthy people across ages. Study-level points and caveats: Both naive CD4+ cell counts and diversity were greater in long-lived donors than in aged donors. From one million sequenced T cells, diversity estimates were lower bounds.

For every donor, a draw yielded roughly 10 milliliters of peripheral blood. Germline V lookup: CDR1 SEHNR, CDR2 FQNEAQ (reference sequence). The CDR3 contains 15 residues. Trimming cost V 5 bases and J 2 bases, with 14 bases left between them. Regarding this clonotype: What it binds is unknown.

A sample-barcoded 5' primer and a J-beta primer mix were used in a second PCR of roughly 6 to 11 cycles. MiXCR, run by TCRdb on the 5' RACE reads, gives a single entry per CDR3 protein. The table records more than 1,400,000 distinct CDR3 sequences, roughly 40% of them present only once. This clonotype originated in a young woman in good health. Sample: blood. The rearrangement uses TRBV7-9 and TRBJ2-3; perhaps TRBD1 as D (6 bases). Here the CDR3 DNA reads TGTGCCAGCAGCGAGACAGGAATAATCACAGATACGCAGTATTTT. Protein: CASSETGIITDTQYF.